In its sample, the clone carrying this T cell receptor (beta chain) was seen a few times. The sample belongs to a study of cytomegalovirus exposure and HLA in healthy donors. On the study more broadly: Drawn from HLA-typed donors, 65 million to 100 million unique TCRs were held in an early data release.

Trimming removed 1 base from V and 2 bases from J, with 5 bases in between. The CDR3 consists of 13 residues. CDR1 SGHAT and CDR2 FQNNGV come from the germline V gene. The PCR employed 60 Vbeta primers together with 13 Jbeta primers. The repertoire was sequenced with immunoSEQ multiplex PCR; TCRdb's copy has only in-frame clones and lacks some. The table records about 250,000 clones, around two thirds of them present only once. The rearrangement joins TRBV11-2 to TRBJ1-1; D unclear. This TCR derives from a female donor in good health and CMV-seronegative. Source material: PBMCs. The CDR3 is CASSLAFNTEAFF. CDR3 in DNA: TGTGCCAGCAGCTTAGCCTTTAACACTGAAGCTTTCTTT.